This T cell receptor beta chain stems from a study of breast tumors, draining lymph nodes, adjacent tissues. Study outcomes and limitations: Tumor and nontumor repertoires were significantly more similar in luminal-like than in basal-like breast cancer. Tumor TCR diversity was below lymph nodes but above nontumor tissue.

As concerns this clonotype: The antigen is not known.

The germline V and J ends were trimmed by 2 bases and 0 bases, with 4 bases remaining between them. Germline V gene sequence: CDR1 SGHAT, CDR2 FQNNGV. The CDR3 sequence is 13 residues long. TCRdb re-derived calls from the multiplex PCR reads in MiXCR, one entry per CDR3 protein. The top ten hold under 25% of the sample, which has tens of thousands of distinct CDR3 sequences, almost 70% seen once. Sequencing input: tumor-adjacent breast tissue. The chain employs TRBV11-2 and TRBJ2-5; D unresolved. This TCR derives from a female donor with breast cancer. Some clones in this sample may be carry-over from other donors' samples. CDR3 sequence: CASSLMYQETQYF. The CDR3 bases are TGTGCCAGCAGCTTAATGTACCAAGAGACCCAGTACTTC.